These 20 T cell receptor beta chains originate from one sample sequenced in a study of T cell responses to AZD1222 COVID-19 vaccine. TCRdb's copy holds only in-frame clones and misses some; the assay was immunoSEQ multiplex PCR. The sample has about 100,000 clones; approximately 87% are singletons. The sequenced sample was peripheral blood, obtained on day 0 of MenACWY control vaccination. Receptor source: an adult in good health.

The V and J genes are TRBV20-1 and TRBJ1-3; 8 positions agree with TRBD1. V gave up 3 bases and J gave up 7 bases; unmatched junction bases: 5. The CDR3 is 13 residues long. Germline V gene sequence: CDR1 DFQATT, CDR2 SNEGSKA (reference sequence). Here the CDR3 reads CSASWTGFNTIYF. The CDR3 region has the DNA TGCAGTGCTAGTTGGACAGGGTTTAACACCATATATTTT.

V usage is TRBV14 and J usage is TRBJ2-1; D is possibly TRBD1 (6 bases). CDR1 and CDR2 (germline): SGHDN, FVKESK. This CDR3 is 13 amino acids long. Deletions cut 3 bases from V and 6 bases from J, with 9 bases between. CDR3 sequence: CASSQDRLNEQFF. CDR3 sequence (DNA): TGTGCCAGCAGCCAGGACAGACTCAATGAGCAGTTCTTC.

The chain links TRBV6-5 to TRBJ1-2; D is unresolved. The V gene's germline CDR1 is MNHEY and CDR2 SVGAGI. V was trimmed by 0 bases and J by 2 bases, leaving 10 bases between them. The CDR3 sequence is 15 residues long. This CDR3 reads CASSYSVWENYGYTF. CDR3 DNA: TGTGCCAGCAGTTACTCGGTGTGGGAAAACTATGGCTACACCTTC.

The CDR3 nucleotides read TGTGCCAGCGGTACGGGTCTCCCGTGGAATGAGCAGTTCTTC. Its translation is CASGTGLPWNEQFF. V usage is TRBV2 and J usage is TRBJ2-1, with D uncertain. Germline-derived CDR1 and CDR2 are SNHLY and FYNNEI. Between the trimmed V and J ends, which lost 8 bases and 7 bases, there was a span of 18 bases. The CDR3 contains 14 residues.

This chain links TRBV7-8 with TRBJ2-1; 12 bases fit TRBD2. The CDR3 runs 14 residues. V shed 4 bases, J shed 5 bases, and the junction held 0 bases outside the gene matches. Germline loops: CDR1 SGHVS, CDR2 FQNEAQ. As DNA, the CDR3 is TGTGCCAGCAGCTGGACTAGCGGGGACAATGAGCAGTTCTTC. Translated: CASSWTSGDNEQFF.

V is TRBV11-3 and J is TRBJ1-6; possibly TRBD1 for D (5 bases). The CDR3 totals 16 residues. The germline gives CDR1 SGHNT, CDR2 YENEEA. Trimming took 6 bases from V and 7 from J, leaving 19 bases between them. CDR3 in DNA: TGTGCCAGCAGTCCTAATCAGGGATTAGGGAATTCACCCCTCCACTTT. This sequence encodes CASSPNQGLGNSPLHF.

The chain employs TRBV28 and TRBJ1-1, with D perhaps TRBD1 (6 bases). This CDR3 is 14 amino acids long. Trimming took 4 bases from V and 4 from J, leaving 13 bases between them. Per germline, CDR1 MDHEN and CDR2 SYDVKM. This CDR3 reads CASSWGAGATEAFF. The DNA for the CDR3 is TGTGCCAGCAGTTGGGGGGCGGGGGCCACTGAAGCTTTCTTT.

The chain is built from TRBV28 and TRBJ1-3; no definite D call. Germline CDR1 is MDHEN and CDR2 is SYDVKM. Between the trimmed V and J ends, which lost 6 bases and 4 bases, there was a span of 10 bases. This CDR3 is built from 13 residues. The CDR3 DNA reads as TGTGCCAGCAGCCCTCCTTCCGGAAACACCATATATTTT. Translating it yields CASSPPSGNTIYF.

V is TRBV6-2 or TRBV6-3 and J is TRBJ1-1; D unclear. The germline CDR1 and CDR2 sequences are MNHEY and SVGEGT. The CDR3 sequence is 15 residues long. V lost 4 bases to trimming and J lost 3 bases, with 15 bases between them. Here the CDR3 DNA reads TGTGCCAGCAGTTTGGACGACGGCGACCACACTGAAGCTTTCTTT. Translating gives CASSLDDGDHTEAFF.

The chain uses TRBV7-8 and TRBJ2-5, with D maybe TRBD1 (6 bases). CDR1 is SGHVS and CDR2 is FQNEAQ in the germline V gene. The CDR3 is 13 residues long. V shed 6 bases and J shed 4 bases, with 12 bases lying between them. The CDR3 coding sequence is TGTGCCAGCAGGTCGGCAGGGGCAGAGACCCAGTACTTC. This gives the protein CASRSAGAETQYF.

The rearrangement joins TRBV5-4 to TRBJ1-2; 9 bases agree with TRBD1. V lost 0 bases, J lost 12 bases, and 9 bases stayed unmatched. In germline, CDR1 is SGHNT, CDR2 YYREEE (reference sequence). The CDR3 has 14 residues. CDR3 sequence: CASSLDDRGTADTF. Here the CDR3 DNA reads TGTGCCAGCAGCTTGGACGACAGGGGGACTGCTGACACCTTC.

V gene TRBV5-5 combines with J gene TRBJ1-2; D gene unclear. This CDR3 spans 14 amino acids. Trimming stripped 0 bases from V and 2 bases from J, with 8 bases between. Germline CDR1 reads SGHKS; CDR2 reads YYEKEE (reference sequence). In nucleotides, the CDR3 is TGTGCCAGCAGCTTGGAGGCGGGCAACTATGGCTACACCTTC. This encodes CASSLEAGNYGYTF.

This sequence joins TRBV29-1 and TRBJ2-3; 9 bases line up with TRBD2. In germline, CDR1 is SQVTM, CDR2 ANQGSEA. Trimming took 3 bases from V and 3 from J; bases not matched to a gene: 4. This CDR3 spans 14 amino acids. The CDR3: CSVDASGMTDTQYF. Here the CDR3 DNA reads TGCAGCGTTGATGCTAGCGGGATGACAGATACGCAGTATTTT.

This chain connects TRBV7-9 to TRBJ1-1; no clear D gene. This CDR3 spans 12 amino acids. Trimming left V 1 base short and J 3 bases short, with 3 bases between. CDR1 and CDR2 (germline): SEHNR, FQNEAQ (reference sequence). In DNA, the CDR3 is TGTGCCAGCAGCTTAGGTTACACTGAAGCTTTCTTT. Its protein is CASSLGYTEAFF. Variable domain in full (rest from reference TRBV7-9 and TRBJ1-1): DTGVSQNPRHKITKRGQNVTFRCDPISEHNRLYWYRQTLGQGPEFLTYFQNEAQLEKSRLLSDRFSAERPKGSFSTLEIQRTEQGDSAMYLCASSLGYTEAFFGQGTRLTVV.

This clone came up once. CDR3 DNA sequence: TGTGCCAGCAGTTACCAAGGGACGCTGAACACCGGGGAGCTGTTTTTT. Its translation is CASSYQGTLNTGELFF. The rearrangement links TRBV6-5 to TRBJ2-2; D is possibly TRBD1 or TRBD2 (5 bases each). V dropped 2 bases and J dropped 1 base, with 11 bases sitting between them. CDR3 size: 16 residues. Germline CDR1 and CDR2: MNHEY and SVGAGI.

The chain employs TRBV25-1 and TRBJ1-3; 8 bases align to TRBD1. CDR1 is MGHDK and CDR2 is SYGVNS in the germline V gene. This CDR3 contains 16 residues. V was clipped by 3 bases and J by 2 bases; unmatched bases: 6. CDR3 in amino acids: CASSDRAGGTGNTIYF. Written as DNA, the CDR3 is TGTGCCAGCAGTGATCGAGCAGGGGGCACTGGAAACACCATATATTTT.

The chain uses TRBV6-4 and TRBJ1-1; unclear D gene. Trimming took 4 bases from V and 3 from J, leaving 9 bases between them. Germline CDR1 reads MRHNA; CDR2 reads SNTAGT. The CDR3 is made up of 13 amino acids. DNA of the CDR3: TGTGCCAGCAGTGCAAGGGAGGACACTGAAGCTTTCTTT. Translated: CASSAREDTEAFF.

The chain joins TRBV11-1 to TRBJ2-5; perhaps TRBD2 as D (5 bases). There are 15 residues in the CDR3. Trimming stripped 1 base from V and 4 bases from J, with 13 bases between. From germline, CDR1 is SGHAT and CDR2 FQDESV (reference sequence). CDR3 nucleotide sequence: TGTGCCAGCAGCTTAGGTGCCAGCGGTGGAGAGACCCAGTACTTC. Its protein is CASSLGASGGETQYF.

The count of this clone is one. The chain recombines TRBV7-2 with TRBJ2-2; D remains unclear. There are 13 residues in the CDR3. Germline values: CDR1 SGHTA, CDR2 FQGNSA. V was clipped by 5 bases and J by 7 bases, with 11 bases between them. The DNA for the CDR3 is TGTGCCAGCAGCCCGGACCGGCTCGGGGAGCTGTTTTTT. Translation: CASSPDRLGELFF.

The rearrangement uses TRBV11-3 and TRBJ2-1; D is unresolved. CDR1 SGHNT and CDR2 YENEEA come from the germline V gene. The CDR3 has 15 amino acids. V lost 0 bases and J 9 bases, leaving 15 bases between the germline ends. CDR3 protein: CASSLDPSRPSEQFF. CDR3 sequence (DNA): TGTGCCAGCAGCTTAGATCCCTCTCGTCCCAGTGAGCAGTTCTTC.